This entry describes one T cell receptor beta chain. Its antigen remains unidentified. The data were produced by immunoSEQ multiplex PCR, yet TCRdb's version contains in-frame clones alone and is incomplete. Of under 150,000 clones detected, approximately 93% appear once; the ten largest clones hold 2.5% to 3.5%. This CDR3 is built from 15 residues. Trimming removed 0 bases at V and 2 bases at J, with 13 bases between. Germline CDR1 is GTSNPN and CDR2 is SVGIG (reference sequence). These data are taken from a study of T cell responses to AZD1222 COVID-19 vaccine. General study results and limits: Repertoire samples came only from after the peak T cell response. Most donors were white British and more were female, and clonal diversity was possibly underestimated.

This clonotype originated in an adult in good health. The starting material was peripheral blood, obtained on day 0 of AZD1222 vaccination. V usage is TRBV30 and J usage is TRBJ1-2, with D possibly being TRBD1 (6 bases). Here the CDR3 reads CAWSVQTGPNYGYTF. CDR3 nucleotide sequence: TGTGCCTGGAGTGTACAAACAGGGCCGAACTATGGCTACACCTTC. The whole variable domain, filled in from reference TRBV30 and TRBJ1-2, reads SQTIHQWPATLVQPVGSPLSLECTVEGTSNPNLYWYRQAAGRGLQLLFYSVGIGQISSEVPQNLSASRPQDRQFILSSKKLLLSDSGFYLCAWSVQTGPNYGYTFGSGTRLTVV.